Below, one TCR beta chain is given with its context. The antigen is undetermined. The CDR3 length is 13 residues. With V trimmed by 5 bases and J by 3 bases, 6 bases remained unmatched. Germline CDR1 is SQVTM and CDR2 is ANQGSEA. The data originate from a study of T-cell memory formation after mild COVID-19. Whole-study findings and limits: That cross-reactive memory joined was suggested by some responding clones appearing in pre-infection memory. Clones that contracted from day 15 to 85 were balanced CD4/CD8, while later expanders leaned CD4+. Largely, contracting CD4+ clones fell within CM and EM, and contracting CD8+ clones within EMRA.

After 5'RACE with constant-segment primers, TCR alpha and TCR beta cDNA libraries carrying sample barcodes and UMIs were obtained. TCRdb used MiXCR to reprocess the 5' RACE reads, holding one entry per CDR3 protein. This sample yields more than 250,000 distinct CDR3 sequences, of which about a sixth are seen a single time; around 23% belongs to the top ten. The V and J genes are TRBV29-1 and TRBJ1-2, with 7 bases matching TRBD1. Sequenced material: PBMCs or a T cell subset sorted from them (not recorded which). This clonotype was obtained from a man between 18 and 29 years old who had mild COVID-19 (a few samples of this study predate the infection). Cell type and time point are not known. The DNA for the CDR3 is TGCAGCGTTTCGACAGGGAGAGACTATGGCTACACCTTC. This encodes CSVSTGRDYGYTF.